The T cell receptor beta chain described here comes from a study of blood T cell repertoires in COVID-19. In the study overall: COVID-19 samples, acute and convalescent, were from the United States, Italy and Spain.

V shed 4 bases and J shed 6 bases, with 18 bases lying between them. The CDR3 is 15 amino acids. In germline, CDR1 is LNHNV, CDR2 YYDKDF (reference sequence). The data were produced by immunoSEQ multiplex PCR, yet TCRdb's version contains in-frame clones alone and is incomplete. Found here are under 150,000 clones, around 84% of them singletons; the top ten hold 3% to 3.5%. Sequences were obtained from peripheral blood. This clonotype was obtained from a man in his forties with acute or convalescent COVID-19. The rearrangement uses TRBV15 and TRBJ1-2, with a weak D call TRBD1 (5 bases). The CDR3 here is CATSTLVEGAHGYTF. CDR3 DNA sequence: TGTGCCACCAGCACCCTGGTGGAAGGGGCGCATGGCTACACCTTC. Filled out from reference TRBV15 and TRBJ1-2, the complete variable domain reads DAMVIQNPRYQVTQFGKPVTLSCSQTLNHNVMYWYQQKSSQAPKLLFHYYDKDFNNEADTPDNFQSRRPNTSFCFLDIRSPGLGDTAMYLCATSTLVEGAHGYTFGSGTRLTVV.